This record looks at one T cell receptor (beta chain) sequence and its context. The data derive from a study of T cell responses to AZD1222 COVID-19 vaccine. The V gene's germline CDR1 is MDHEN and CDR2 SYDVKM. Germline trimming cut 6 bases from V and 4 bases from J; bases unmatched to any gene: 12. The CDR3 sequence is 16 residues long. Clones were read by immunoSEQ multiplex PCR, and TCRdb kept only the in-frame ones, dropping some. Among about 98,000 clones listed, around 83% were seen once. The specimen comprised peripheral blood, sampled on day 0 of AZD1222 vaccination. The rearrangement links TRBV28 to TRBJ1-3; 7 positions match TRBD1. This receptor was taken from an adult in good health. The CDR3 spells CASSSRGFKAGNTIYF. The CDR3 region has the DNA TGTGCCAGCAGCTCCAGGGGGTTTAAAGCAGGAAACACCATATATTTT.